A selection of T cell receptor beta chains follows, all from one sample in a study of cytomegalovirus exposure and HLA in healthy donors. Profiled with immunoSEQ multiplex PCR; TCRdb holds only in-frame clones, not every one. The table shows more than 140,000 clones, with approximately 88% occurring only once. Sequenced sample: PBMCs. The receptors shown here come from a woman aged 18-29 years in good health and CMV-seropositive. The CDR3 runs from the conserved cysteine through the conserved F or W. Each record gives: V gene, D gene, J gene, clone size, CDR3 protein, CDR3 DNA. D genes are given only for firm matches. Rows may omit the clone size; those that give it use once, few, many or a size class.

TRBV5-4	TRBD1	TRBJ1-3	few	CASSLGGQGDSGNTIYF	TGTGCCAGCAGCTTGGGGGGACAGGGCGACTCTGGAAACACCATATATTTT
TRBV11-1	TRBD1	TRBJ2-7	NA	CASSSTGTDYEQYF	TGTGCCAGCAGCTCAACCGGGACAGACTACGAGCAGTACTTC
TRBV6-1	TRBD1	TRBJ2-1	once	CASSEDEGALRNEQFF	TGTGCCAGCAGTGAAGACGAGGGGGCTCTTAGGAATGAGCAGTTCTTC
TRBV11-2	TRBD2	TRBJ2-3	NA	CASSFLSGSTDTQYF	TGTGCCAGCAGCTTTCTCAGCGGGAGTACAGATACGCAGTATTTT
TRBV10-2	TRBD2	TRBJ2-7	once	CASRPSAGGKGEQYF	TGCGCCAGCAGACCCTCAGCGGGAGGTAAAGGCGAGCAGTACTTC
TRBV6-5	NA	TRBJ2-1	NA	CASSLLASNEQFF	TGTGCCAGCAGTTTACTAGCTAGCAATGAGCAGTTCTTC
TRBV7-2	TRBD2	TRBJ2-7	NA	CASSTWTSGDYEQYF	TGTGCCAGCAGCACCTGGACTAGCGGAGATTACGAGCAGTACTTC
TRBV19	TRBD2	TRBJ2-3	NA	CASSRGRGADTQYF	TGTGCCAGTAGTCGCGGGAGAGGGGCAGATACGCAGTATTTT
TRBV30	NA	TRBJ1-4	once	CAWSVRTNEKLFF	TGTGCCTGGAGTGTCCGGACTAATGAAAAACTGTTTTTT
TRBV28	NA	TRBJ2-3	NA	CACEGPTDTQYF	TGTGCCTGTGAGGGCCCCACAGATACGCAGTATTTT
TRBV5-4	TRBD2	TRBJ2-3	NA	CASSLAGGRASDTQYF	TGTGCCAGCAGCTTGGCTGGCGGGAGGGCCTCGGATACGCAGTATTTT
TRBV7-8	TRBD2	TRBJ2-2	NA	CASSPLAGVITGELFF	TGTGCCAGCAGCCCCCTAGCGGGAGTAATTACCGGGGAGCTGTTTTTT
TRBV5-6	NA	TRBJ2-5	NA	CASTWDNQETQYF	TGTGCCAGCACCTGGGACAACCAAGAGACCCAGTACTTC
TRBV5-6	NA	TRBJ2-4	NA	CASSHTGAKNIQYF	TGTGCCAGCAGCCATACAGGGGCCAAAAACATTCAGTACTTC
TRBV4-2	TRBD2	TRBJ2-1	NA	CASSPAGGAGGENEQFF	TGTGCCAGCAGCCCCGCGGGAGGAGCGGGAGGTGAGAATGAGCAGTTCTTC
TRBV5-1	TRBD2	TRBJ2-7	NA	CASSDSGKIYEQYF	TGCGCCAGCAGCGATAGCGGGAAGATCTACGAGCAGTACTTC
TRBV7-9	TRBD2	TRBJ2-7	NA	CASSSPGRGAGGSYEQYF	TGTGCCAGCAGCTCGCCCGGGCGGGGAGCGGGAGGTTCCTACGAGCAGTACTTC
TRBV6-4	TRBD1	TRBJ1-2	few	CASSATGGYGYTF	TGTGCCAGCAGTGCGACAGGGGGTTACGGCTACACCTTC
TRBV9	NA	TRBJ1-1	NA	CASSVFAGKAFF	TGTGCCAGCAGCGTTTTCGCGGGAAAAGCTTTCTTT
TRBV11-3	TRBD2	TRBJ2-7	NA	CASSLGGLAGGYEQYF	TGTGCCAGCAGCTTAGGTGGACTAGCGGGAGGTTACGAGCAGTACTTC
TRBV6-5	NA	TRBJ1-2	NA	CASRQSGTNYGYTF	TGTGCCAGCAGGCAAAGCGGGACGAACTATGGCTACACCTTC
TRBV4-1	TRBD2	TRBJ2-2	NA	CASSQIDLGLGSGELFF	TGCGCCAGCAGCCAAATAGATCTCGGACTAGGGTCCGGGGAGCTGTTTTTT
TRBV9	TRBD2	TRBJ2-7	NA	CASSVSSGSYEQYF	TGTGCCAGCAGCGTCTCTAGCGGGTCCTACGAGCAGTACTTC
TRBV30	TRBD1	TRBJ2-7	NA	CAWSNLDRGSYEQYF	TGTGCCTGGAGCAATTTGGACAGGGGATCCTACGAGCAGTACTTC
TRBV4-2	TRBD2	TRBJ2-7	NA	CASSQVTSGRGEQYF	TGTGCCAGCAGCCAAGTGACTAGCGGGAGGGGGGAGCAGTACTTC
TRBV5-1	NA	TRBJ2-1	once	CASSSGRGSYNEQFF	TGCGCCAGCAGCTCGGGCCGGGGATCCTACAATGAGCAGTTCTTC
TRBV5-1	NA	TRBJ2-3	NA	CASSPNRETDTQYF	TGCGCCAGCAGCCCGAACCGGGAGACAGATACGCAGTATTTT
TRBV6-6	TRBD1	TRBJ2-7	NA	CASSPTGTGKSKQYF	TGTGCCAGCAGTCCGACCGGGACAGGGAAGTCTAAGCAGTACTTC
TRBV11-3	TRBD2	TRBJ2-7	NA	CASSLGVAGGYEQYF	TGTGCCAGCAGCTTAGGAGTAGCGGGAGGCTACGAGCAGTACTTC
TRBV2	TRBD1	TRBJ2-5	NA	CASSGTGFGQQYF	TGTGCCAGCAGTGGGACAGGTTTTGGTCAGCAGTACTTC
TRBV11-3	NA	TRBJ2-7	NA	CASSLRRGQPSEQYF	TGTGCCAGCAGCTTAAGGCGAGGACAGCCCTCCGAGCAGTACTTC
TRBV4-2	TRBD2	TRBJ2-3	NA	CASSPSSSGFTDTQYF	TGTGCCAGCAGCCCCAGTAGTAGCGGGTTCACAGATACGCAGTATTTT
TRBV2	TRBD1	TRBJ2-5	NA	CASSEADQGARETQYF	TGTGCCAGCAGTGAAGCGGACCAGGGGGCACGAGAGACCCAGTACTTC
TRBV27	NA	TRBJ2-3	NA	CASSLWWGDTQYF	TGTGCCAGCAGTTTATGGTGGGGCGATACGCAGTATTTT
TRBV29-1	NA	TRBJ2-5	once	CSVAPRLKETQYF	TGCAGCGTTGCCCCCAGGTTGAAAGAGACCCAGTACTTC
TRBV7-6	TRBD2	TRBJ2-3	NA	CASSLASGGTDTQYF	TGTGCCAGCAGCTTAGCTAGCGGGGGCACAGATACGCAGTATTTT
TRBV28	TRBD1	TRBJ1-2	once	CASRQGADGYTF	TGTGCCAGCAGGCAGGGGGCGGATGGCTACACCTTC
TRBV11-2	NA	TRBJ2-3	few	CASSLIAGAGEADTQYF	TGTGCCAGCAGCTTAATTGCTGGAGCTGGTGAAGCAGATACGCAGTATTTT
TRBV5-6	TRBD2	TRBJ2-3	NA	CASSLLAGGPWADTQYF	TGTGCCAGCAGCTTACTAGCGGGAGGGCCTTGGGCAGATACGCAGTATTTT
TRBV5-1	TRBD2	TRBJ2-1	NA	CASREVASGILYNEQFF	TGCGCCAGCCGAGAGGTGGCTAGCGGGATTCTCTACAATGAGCAGTTCTTC
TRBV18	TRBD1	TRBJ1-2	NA	CASSQDRAGVYGYTF	TGTGCCAGCTCACAGGACAGGGCCGGGGTATATGGCTACACCTTC
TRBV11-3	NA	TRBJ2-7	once	CASSFATGQPYYEQYF	TGTGCCAGCAGCTTCGCTACTGGACAGCCCTACTACGAGCAGTACTTC
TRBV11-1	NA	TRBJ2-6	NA	CASSLRAIGVSGANVLTF	TGTGCCAGCAGCCTAAGGGCTATAGGGGTTTCTGGGGCCAACGTCCTGACTTTC
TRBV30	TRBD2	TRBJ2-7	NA	CAWTGVAGAGEQYF	TGTGCCTGGACGGGGGTAGCGGGGGCGGGGGAGCAGTACTTC